Listed here are 21 T cell receptor beta chains from one sample, sequenced in a study of Ad26.COV2.S vaccination and SARS-CoV-2 variants. This sample's treatment: some 20 received Ad26.COV2.S at low or high dose, single or two shots; five or six received placebo; per-sample allocation not given. The study sampled participants on day 63 after the first vaccine or placebo injection. This table comes from immunoSEQ multiplex PCR, and its TCRdb copy is limited to in-frame clones, with some not included. The sample includes about 470,000 clones, roughly 91% of them seen just once. Specimen: peripheral blood, collected in a trial of Ad26.COV2.S vaccine versus placebo. The receptors shown here come from a person aged 18-65 years who received the Ad26.COV2.S COVID-19 vaccine or a placebo.

There are a few counts of this clone. This chain connects TRBV5-1 to TRBJ1-1; D unresolved. CDR3 length: 14 residues. With 2 bases removed from V and 1 base from J, the gap between germline ends came to 9 bases. Germline CDR1 reads SGHRS; CDR2 reads YFSETQ. In DNA form, the CDR3 reads TGCGCCAGCAGCTTATACAATTCGAACACTGAAGCTTTCTTT. Its translation is CASSLYNSNTEAFF.

The chain joins TRBV27 to TRBJ2-5; 10 bases are shared with TRBD2. The CDR3 consists of 14 residues. V shed 4 bases, J shed 5 bases, and the junction held 4 bases outside the gene matches. CDR1 and CDR2 (germline): MNHEY, SMNVEV (reference sequence). CDR3 sequence reads: CASSYSGRSETQYF. The DNA of the CDR3 is TGTGCCAGCAGTTATAGCGGGAGGTCGGAGACCCAGTACTTC.

Many counts were recorded for this clone. The chain is built from TRBV2 and TRBJ1-4, with a weak D call TRBD1 (6 bases). With 4 bases removed from V and 7 bases from J, the gap between germline ends came to 13 bases. CDR3 size: 14 residues. The germline V gene encodes CDR1 SNHLY and CDR2 FYNNEI. For the CDR3, the DNA is TGTGCCAGCAGTGGTACAGGGTTAAGTGAAAAACTGTTTTTT. Protein sequence: CASSGTGLSEKLFF.

V is TRBV7-3 and J is TRBJ1-2; 7 nucleotides align to TRBD1. The ends lost 3 bases at V and 2 bases at J; junction bases unmatched: 6. CDR1 is SGHTA and CDR2 is FQGTGA in the germline V gene. The CDR3 contains 15 residues. The CDR3 DNA is TGTGCCAGCAGCTTGACCGGGACAGAAAACTATGGCTACACCTTC. This translates into CASSLTGTENYGYTF. The full variable domain, its missing parts supplied by reference TRBV7-3 and TRBJ1-2, is GAGVSQTPSNKVTEKGKYVELRCDPISGHTALYWYRQSLGQGPEFLIYFQGTGAADDSGLPNDRFFAVRPEGSVSTLKIQRTERGDSAVYLCASSLTGTENYGYTFGSGTRLTVV.

The chain couples TRBV14 to TRBJ1-1, with unresolved D. From germline, CDR1 is SGHDN and CDR2 FVKESK. The CDR3 spans 11 residues. V was cut by 3 bases and J by 4 bases, with 3 bases left in between. CDR3 amino acids: CASSQTTEAFF. Written as DNA, the CDR3 is TGTGCCAGCAGCCAGACCACTGAAGCTTTCTTT.

This clone was seen a handful of times. The chain links TRBV2 to TRBJ2-2; D is possibly TRBD2 (6 bases). The CDR3 spans 15 residues. Deletions cut 6 bases from V and 3 bases from J, with 14 bases between. CDR1 is SNHLY and CDR2 is FYNNEI in the germline V gene. In DNA, the CDR3 is TGTGCCAGCAGGAAGGTCGGAGGGTACACCGGGGAGCTGTTTTTT. Protein product: CASRKVGGYTGELFF.

The rearrangement uses TRBV19 and TRBJ2-7; unclear D gene. Germline loops: CDR1 LNHDA, CDR2 SQIVND (reference sequence). V lost 3 bases, J lost 6 bases, and 15 bases lay in between. CDR3 length equals 14 residues. Here the CDR3 reads CASSIQLRIGEQYF. The CDR3 nucleotides read TGTGCCAGTAGTATCCAACTGAGGATTGGCGAGCAGTACTTC.

This clone occurred once. The CDR3 spells CASSFGGLETQYF. CDR3 coding DNA: TGTGCCAGCAGTTTCGGGGGGCTCGAGACCCAGTACTTC. The chain combines TRBV28 with TRBJ2-5, with D possibly being TRBD2 (7 bases). From germline, CDR1 is MDHEN and CDR2 SYDVKM. CDR3 length equals 13 residues. Trimming stripped 3 bases from V and 5 bases from J, with 10 bases between.

In its sample, this clone was seen once. This rearrangement joins TRBV5-4 to TRBJ2-7, with D possibly TRBD1 on 6 matching bases. CDR3 length: 14 amino acids. Deletions cut 4 bases from V and 5 bases from J, with 16 bases between. Germline V gives CDR1 SGHNT, CDR2 YYREEE (reference sequence). The CDR3 sequence is CASSIRDKIDEQYF. In DNA form, the CDR3 reads TGTGCCAGCAGCATCCGGGACAAGATTGACGAGCAGTACTTC. Combining the CDR3 with reference TRBV5-4 and TRBJ2-7 gives the whole variable domain ETGVTQSPTHLIKTRGQQVTLRCSSQSGHNTVSWYQQALGQGPQFIFQYYREEENGRGNFPPRFSGLQFPNYSSELNVNALELDDSALYLCASSIRDKIDEQYFGPGTRLTVT.

The chain joins TRBV7-2 to TRBJ1-1; D gene uncertain. V lost 2 bases to trimming and J lost 1 base, with 8 bases between them. The germline V gene encodes CDR1 SGHTA and CDR2 FQGNSA. This CDR3 spans 14 amino acids. The CDR3: CASSLSYGNTEAFF. CDR3 DNA sequence: TGTGCCAGCAGCTTAAGCTACGGGAACACTGAAGCTTTCTTT. Drawing the rest from reference TRBV7-2 and TRBJ1-1, the complete variable domain is GAGVSQSPSNKVTEKGKDVELRCDPISGHTALYWYRQSLGQGLEFLIYFQGNSAPDKSGLPSDRFSAERTGGSVSTLTIQRTQQEDSAVYLCASSLSYGNTEAFFGQGTRLTVV.

The chain has TRBV6-5 and TRBJ2-7, with a tentative D call TRBD2 (6 bases). Trimming removed 8 bases from V and 2 bases from J, with 19 bases in between. This CDR3 region has 15 residues. Germline CDR1 is MNHEY and CDR2 is SVGAGI. Here the CDR3 reads CASGGIGLAAYEQYF. The CDR3 coding sequence is TGTGCCAGCGGGGGGATTGGGCTGGCAGCCTACGAGCAGTACTTC.

This clone was seen more than once but under ten times. The germline gene is not matched at one end of the junction; a read error may be the cause. This chain uses TRBV6-5 with TRBJ1-2; D may be TRBD1 (5 bases). CDR1 MNHEY and CDR2 SVGAGI come from the germline V gene. This CDR3 spans 15 amino acids. This chain's CDR3 is CASSNSGFSDYGYTF. The CDR3 coding sequence is TGTGCCAGCAGTAACTCAGGGTTCTCCGACTATGGCTACACCTTC.

This chain's CDR3 is CASSSRTGTMNTEAFF. Here the CDR3 DNA reads TGTGCCAGTAGTTCCCGGACAGGGACCATGAACACTGAAGCTTTCTTT. The rearrangement joins TRBV19 to TRBJ1-1; 8 bases fit TRBD1. The CDR3 has 16 amino acids. Germline-derived CDR1 and CDR2 are LNHDA and SQIVND (reference sequence). Unmatched junction bases numbered 8, after V lost 5 bases and J lost 0 bases.

This clone was detected a few times. In nucleotides, the CDR3 is TGTGCCAGTAGTATATCAGGGAGCGGCGGCTACACCTTC. Amino acid sequence: CASSISGSGGYTF. This chain joins TRBV19 and TRBJ1-2; D is perhaps TRBD1 (5 bases). This CDR3 contains 13 residues. From germline, CDR1 is LNHDA and CDR2 SQIVND (reference sequence). Trimming left V 2 bases short and J 8 bases short, with 12 bases between. The full variable domain, completed using reference TRBV19 and TRBJ1-2, is DGGITQSPKYLFRKEGQNVTLSCEQNLNHDAMYWYRQDPGQGLRLIYYSQIVNDFQKGDIAEGYSVSREKKESFPLTVTSAQKNPTAFYLCASSISGSGGYTFGSGTRLTVV.

J is TRBJ2-5 and V is TRBV5-1; D may be TRBD1 (5 bases). V was pared by 0 bases and J by 1 base, with 13 bases between. Germline CDR1 is SGHRS and CDR2 is YFSETQ. This CDR3 spans 16 amino acids. The CDR3 region has the DNA TGCGCCAGCAGCTTGGCGGTGGGGCTACCCCAAGAGACCCAGTACTTC. Its translation is CASSLAVGLPQETQYF.

This clone appeared a single time. The CDR3 DNA is TGTGCCAGCAGCCAAGATTTTCGACAGGGGAGCAACTCACCCCTCCACTTT. Amino acids: CASSQDFRQGSNSPLHF. The chain uses TRBV4-2 and TRBJ1-6; 8 bases are a match to TRBD1. This CDR3 region has 17 residues. Germline-derived CDR1 and CDR2 are LGHNA and YNFKEQ. Trimming at V came to 0 bases and at J to 10 bases, leaving 11 bases not matched to a gene.

The V call is TRBV2, the J call TRBJ2-3, with 10 bases identical to TRBD2. Per germline, CDR1 SNHLY and CDR2 FYNNEI. This CDR3 region has 14 residues. The V segment lost 6 bases and the J segment 4 bases; nucleotides outside the gene matches: 4. The CDR3: CASRLAGAADTQYF. The CDR3 region has the DNA TGTGCCAGCAGGCTAGCGGGAGCAGCAGATACGCAGTATTTT.

The rearrangement joins TRBV28 to TRBJ2-7; 7 nucleotides agree with TRBD2. Germline CDR1 is MDHEN and CDR2 is SYDVKM. The CDR3 has 15 amino acids. The V and J ends lost 6 bases and 2 bases, in that order; junction bases with no gene match: 10. The CDR3 region has the DNA TGTGCCAGCAGCCTATGGGGCGGGAGTACCTACGAGCAGTACTTC. Its protein is CASSLWGGSTYEQYF.

The V call is TRBV13, the J call TRBJ2-1; 7 bases map to TRBD2. The length of the CDR3 is 17 residues. With 0 bases clipped from V and 0 bases from J, the junction kept 5 bases outside the gene matches. The germline gives CDR1 PRHDT, CDR2 FYEKMQ (reference sequence). The chain's CDR3 is CASSLGRGGSSYNEQFF. Here the CDR3 DNA reads TGTGCCAGCAGCTTAGGCCGAGGCGGGAGCTCCTACAATGAGCAGTTCTTC.

This rearrangement joins TRBV12-3 or TRBV12-4 to TRBJ1-2, with no clear D. The CDR3 has 13 amino acids. V was shortened by 1 base and J by 8 bases, with 11 bases between the two germline ends. The DNA for the CDR3 is TGTGCCAGCAGTTTAGGGGGTGCTAACGGCTACACCTTC. Translating it yields CASSLGGANGYTF.

The V and J genes are TRBV28 and TRBJ1-1, with D perhaps matching TRBD1 (5 bases). Germline-derived CDR1 and CDR2 are MDHEN and SYDVKM. The CDR3 is 15 amino acids. The germline V and J ends were trimmed by 4 bases and 2 bases, with 14 bases remaining between them. DNA of the CDR3: TGTGCCAGCAGTTCGGTCGAGGGGACCAACACTGAAGCTTTCTTT. This encodes CASSSVEGTNTEAFF.